The 15 T cell receptor beta chains below all came from one sample that was sequenced in a study of T cells after yellow fever vaccination. Via MiXCR, TCRdb re-called the 5' RACE reads, giving one row per CDR3 protein. The top ten clones hold about 15% of a sample with around 590,000 distinct CDR3 sequences, around an eighth of them seen once. Here the sequenced sample was PBMCs, taken on the day of the yellow fever booster vaccination. All receptors derive from a man aged 30 to 45 who received the YFV17D yellow fever vaccine.

The chain has TRBV9 and TRBJ2-7, with 9 positions matching TRBD1. The length of the CDR3 is 15 residues. Germline lookup yields CDR1 SGDLS and CDR2 YYNGEE. With 0 bases clipped from V and 5 bases from J, the junction kept 6 bases outside the gene matches. The CDR3 DNA reads as TGTGCCAGCAGCGTAGACGGACAGGGGAAGAACGAGCAGTACTTC. It yields the protein CASSVDGQGKNEQYF.

The chain links TRBV7-3 to TRBJ1-1; 8 bases map to TRBD1. V was pared by 7 bases and J by 1 base, with 8 bases of the junction left unmatched. The CDR3 is 15 residues long. Germline V gene sequence: CDR1 SGHTA, CDR2 FQGTGA. CDR3 protein: CASTPTGGWNTEAFF. The CDR3 coding sequence is TGTGCCAGCACCCCCACAGGGGGATGGAACACTGAAGCTTTCTTT.

The J gene is TRBJ2-7, the V gene TRBV27; 7 nucleotides agree with TRBD1. The CDR3 is made up of 14 amino acids. J lost 5 bases, V lost 4 bases, and 8 bases had no gene match. Germline values: CDR1 MNHEY, CDR2 SMNVEV (reference sequence). The CDR3 region is CASSYRGPLDEQYF. The CDR3 nucleotides read TGTGCCAGCAGTTACAGGGGACCGTTGGACGAGCAGTACTTC.

This clonotype was detected a few times. The chain has TRBV2 and TRBJ2-7; no firm D call. CDR3 length: 11 residues. Trimming stripped 6 bases from V and 6 bases from J, with 9 bases between. The germline V gene encodes CDR1 SNHLY and CDR2 FYNNEI. The CDR3 DNA is TGTGCCAGCAGATCGGACGGCGAGCAGTACTTC. This codes for CASRSDGEQYF.

The chain joins TRBV20-1 to TRBJ2-1; 7 nucleotides line up with TRBD1. Per the germline V gene, CDR1 is DFQATT and CDR2 is SNEGSKA (reference sequence). CDR3 length: 15 residues. V trimming: 3 bases; J trimming: 5 bases; junction bases outside the gene matches: 10. The CDR3 region has the DNA TGCAGTGCTAGCACCCGACAGGGTTTGAACAATGAGCAGTTCTTC. Translated: CSASTRQGLNNEQFF.

The chain has TRBV4-3 and TRBJ2-7; maybe TRBD1 (6 bases). The CDR3 totals 13 residues. V lost 4 bases, J lost 3 bases, and 10 bases lay in between. CDR1 LGHNA and CDR2 YSLEER come from the germline V gene. The CDR3 region is CASSPYRDYEQYF. The DNA for the CDR3 is TGCGCCAGCAGCCCGTACAGGGACTACGAGCAGTACTTC.

This clonotype was observed a handful of times. The V and J genes are TRBV6-5 and TRBJ2-3; 11 bases map to TRBD1. Germline V gene sequence: CDR1 MNHEY, CDR2 SVGAGI. V was pared by 4 bases and J by 1 base, with 7 bases of the junction left unmatched. The CDR3 length is 17 residues. The CDR3 region is CASSSGTGGRGTDTQYF. CDR3 DNA: TGTGCCAGCAGTTCCGGGACAGGGGGAAGGGGCACAGATACGCAGTATTTT.

This clonotype was detected ten times or more. The J gene is TRBJ2-1, the V gene TRBV20-1; D gene ambiguous. In germline, CDR1 is DFQATT, CDR2 SNEGSKA (reference sequence). V dropped 2 bases and J dropped 7 bases, with 3 bases sitting between them. This CDR3 has 10 amino acids. DNA for the CDR3: TGCAGTGCTAGATCAAATGAGCAGTTCTTC. It translates to CSARSNEQFF.

This chain uses TRBV15 with TRBJ2-5; D is uncertain. Between the trimmed V and J ends, which lost 2 bases and 4 bases, there was a span of 11 bases. This CDR3 is built from 14 residues. CDR1 and CDR2 (germline): LNHNV, YYDKDF (reference sequence). The CDR3 bases are TGTGCCACCAGCAGACCCGGGTTAGGAGAGACCCAGTACTTC. Translated, it gives CATSRPGLGETQYF.

This clonotype was counted between two and nine times. This CDR3 is CASSLARGANTGELFF. The CDR3 nucleotides read TGCGCCAGCAGCTTGGCAAGGGGGGCGAACACCGGGGAGCTGTTTTTT. The chain recombines TRBV5-1 with TRBJ2-2; TRBD1 or TRBD2 may be the D gene (6 bases each). The germline V and J ends were trimmed by 0 bases and 0 bases, with 9 bases remaining between them. The CDR3 contains 16 residues. Looked up from germline, CDR1 is SGHRS and CDR2 is YFSETQ. Drawing the rest from reference TRBV5-1 and TRBJ2-2, the complete variable domain is KAGVTQTPRYLIKTRGQQVTLSCSPISGHRSVSWYQQTPGQGLQFLFEYFSETQRNKGNFPGRFSGRQFSNSRSEMNVSTLELGDSALYLCASSLARGANTGELFFGEGSRLTVL.

The J gene is TRBJ1-5, the V gene TRBV20-1, with D maybe TRBD1 (6 bases). CDR3 length: 14 residues. Germline loops: CDR1 DFQATT, CDR2 SNEGSKA (reference sequence). V dropped 6 bases and J dropped 6 bases, with 18 bases sitting between them. The CDR3 reads CSAREGGLAQPQHF. The CDR3 DNA reads as TGCAGTGCCCGCGAGGGGGGCCTGGCTCAGCCCCAGCATTTT.

The V gene is TRBV7-2, the J gene TRBJ2-7, with 7 bases identical to TRBD1. Unmatched junction bases numbered 5, after V lost 6 bases and J lost 3 bases. Per germline, CDR1 SGHTA and CDR2 FQGNSA. This CDR3 region has 13 residues. The CDR3 protein is CASSKGGLYEQYF. In nucleotides, the CDR3 is TGTGCCAGCAGTAAAGGGGGCCTCTACGAGCAGTACTTC.

V gene TRBV6-5 combines with J gene TRBJ2-1; D is ambiguous. CDR1 MNHEY and CDR2 SVGAGI come from the germline V gene. The CDR3 is 17 amino acids. V lost 0 bases to trimming and J lost 5 bases, with 17 bases between them. CDR3 sequence: CASSYSRSPSLDNEQFF. DNA for the CDR3: TGTGCCAGCAGTTACTCGAGGTCACCCTCTCTCGACAATGAGCAGTTCTTC.

There are a few counts of this clonotype. V is TRBV5-5 and J is TRBJ2-7; D possibly corresponds to TRBD2 (6 bases). Trimming took off 1 base at V and 2 bases at J, with 13 bases between the two ends. Germline CDR1 reads SGHKS; CDR2 reads YYEKEE (reference sequence). The CDR3 has 15 residues. CDR3 amino acids: CASSLWADYTYEQYF. CDR3 DNA sequence: TGTGCCAGCAGCTTGTGGGCGGACTATACCTACGAGCAGTACTTC.

V gene TRBV18 combines with J gene TRBJ2-2; weak D call: TRBD2 (5 bases). V was clipped by 1 base and J by 5 bases, with 14 bases between them. This CDR3 contains 16 residues. CDR1 KGHSH and CDR2 LQKENI come from the germline V gene. The CDR3 DNA sequence: TGTGCCAGCTCACCACGACTAACCGGGCGGACCGGGGAGCTGTTTTTT. This translates into CASSPRLTGRTGELFF.